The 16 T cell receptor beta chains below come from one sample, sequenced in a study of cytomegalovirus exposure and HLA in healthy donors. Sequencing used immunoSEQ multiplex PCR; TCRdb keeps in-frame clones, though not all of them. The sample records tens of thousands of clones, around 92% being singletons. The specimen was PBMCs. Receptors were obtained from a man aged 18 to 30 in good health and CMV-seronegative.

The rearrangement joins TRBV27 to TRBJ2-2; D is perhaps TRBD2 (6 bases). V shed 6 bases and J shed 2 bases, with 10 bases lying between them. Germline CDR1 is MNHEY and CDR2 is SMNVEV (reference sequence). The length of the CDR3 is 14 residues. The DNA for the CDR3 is TGTGCCAGCAGGGGGACTCCTAACACCGGGGAGCTGTTTTTT. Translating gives CASRGTPNTGELFF.

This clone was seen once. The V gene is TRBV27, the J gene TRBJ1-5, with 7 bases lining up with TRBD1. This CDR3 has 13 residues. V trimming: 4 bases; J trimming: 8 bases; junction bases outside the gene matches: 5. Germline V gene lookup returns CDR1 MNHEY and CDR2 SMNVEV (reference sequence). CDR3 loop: CASSYDREEPQHF. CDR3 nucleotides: TGTGCCAGCAGTTATGACAGGGAGGAGCCCCAGCATTTT.

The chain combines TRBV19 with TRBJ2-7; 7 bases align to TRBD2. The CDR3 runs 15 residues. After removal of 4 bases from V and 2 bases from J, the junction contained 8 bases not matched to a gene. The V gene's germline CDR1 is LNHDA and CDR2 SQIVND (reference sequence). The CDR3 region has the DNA TGTGCCAGTAGTAGGCTAGGCGGGGGTACCTACGAGCAGTACTTC. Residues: CASSRLGGGTYEQYF.

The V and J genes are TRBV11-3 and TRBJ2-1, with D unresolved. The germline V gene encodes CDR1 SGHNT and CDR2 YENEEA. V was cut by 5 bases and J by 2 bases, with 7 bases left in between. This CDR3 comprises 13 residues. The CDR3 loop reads CASSPSPYNEQFF. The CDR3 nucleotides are TGTGCCAGCAGCCCGTCTCCCTACAATGAGCAGTTCTTC.

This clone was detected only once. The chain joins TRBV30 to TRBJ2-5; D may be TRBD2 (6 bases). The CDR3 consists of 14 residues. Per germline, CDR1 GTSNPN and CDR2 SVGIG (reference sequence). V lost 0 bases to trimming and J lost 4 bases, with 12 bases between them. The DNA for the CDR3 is TGTGCCTGGAGTGTACCCGGAGGGTCAGAGACCCAGTACTTC. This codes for CAWSVPGGSETQYF. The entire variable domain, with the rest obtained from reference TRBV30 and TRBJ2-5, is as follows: SQTIHQWPATLVQPVGSPLSLECTVEGTSNPNLYWYRQAAGRGLQLLFYSVGIGQISSEVPQNLSASRPQDRQFILSSKKLLLSDSGFYLCAWSVPGGSETQYFGPGTRLLVL.

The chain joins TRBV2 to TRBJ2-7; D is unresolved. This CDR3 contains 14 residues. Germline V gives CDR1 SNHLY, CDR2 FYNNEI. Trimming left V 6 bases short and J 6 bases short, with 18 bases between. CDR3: CASRSPLLALEQYF. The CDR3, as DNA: TGTGCCAGCAGGAGCCCCCTCCTTGCCCTCGAGCAGTACTTC.

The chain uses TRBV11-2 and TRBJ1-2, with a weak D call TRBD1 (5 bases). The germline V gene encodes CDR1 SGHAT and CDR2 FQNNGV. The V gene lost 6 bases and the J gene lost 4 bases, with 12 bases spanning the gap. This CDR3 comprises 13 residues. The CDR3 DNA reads TGTGCCAGCAGGGCGGGACCGCTCTATGGCTACACCTTC. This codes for CASRAGPLYGYTF.

CDR3 nucleotide sequence: TGTGCCAGCAGCGTAGGGGCCACTAACACCGGGGAGCTGTTTTTT. Translating gives CASSVGATNTGELFF. The chain couples TRBV9 to TRBJ2-2; no clear D gene. From germline, CDR1 is SGDLS and CDR2 YYNGEE. There are 15 residues in the CDR3. The V end was cut by 0 bases, the J end by 2 bases, with 8 bases between.

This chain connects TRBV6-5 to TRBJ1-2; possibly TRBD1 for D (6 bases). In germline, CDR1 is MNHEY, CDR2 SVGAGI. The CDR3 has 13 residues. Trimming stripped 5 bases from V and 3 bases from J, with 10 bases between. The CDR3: CASSRNRDYGYTF. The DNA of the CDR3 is TGTGCCAGCAGTCGCAACAGGGACTATGGCTACACCTTC.

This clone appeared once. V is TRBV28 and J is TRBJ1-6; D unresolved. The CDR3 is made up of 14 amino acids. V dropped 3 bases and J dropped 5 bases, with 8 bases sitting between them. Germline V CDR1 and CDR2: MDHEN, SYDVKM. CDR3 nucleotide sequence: TGTGCCAGCAGTTTGAGGCACGATAATTCACCCCTCCACTTT. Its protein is CASSLRHDNSPLHF.

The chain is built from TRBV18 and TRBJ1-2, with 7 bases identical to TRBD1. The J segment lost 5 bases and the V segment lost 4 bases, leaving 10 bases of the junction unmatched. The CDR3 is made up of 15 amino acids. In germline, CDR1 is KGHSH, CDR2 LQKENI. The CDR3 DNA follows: TGTGCCAGCTCACTAAATCGGGGACAGTATTATGGCTACACCTTC. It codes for CASSLNRGQYYGYTF.

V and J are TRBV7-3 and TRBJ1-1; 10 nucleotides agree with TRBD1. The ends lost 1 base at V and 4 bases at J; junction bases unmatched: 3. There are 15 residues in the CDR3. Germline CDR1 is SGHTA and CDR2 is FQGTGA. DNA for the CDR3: TGTGCCAGCAGCTTAAAGGGACAGGGGAGCACTGAAGCTTTCTTT. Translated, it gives CASSLKGQGSTEAFF.

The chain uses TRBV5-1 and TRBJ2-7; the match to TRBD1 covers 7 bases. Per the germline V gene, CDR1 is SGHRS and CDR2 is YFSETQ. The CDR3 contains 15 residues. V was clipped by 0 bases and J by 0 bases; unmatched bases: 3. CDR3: CASSLATGISYEQYF. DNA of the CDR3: TGCGCCAGCAGCTTGGCGACAGGGATCTCCTACGAGCAGTACTTC. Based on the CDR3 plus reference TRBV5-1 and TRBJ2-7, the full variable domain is KAGVTQTPRYLIKTRGQQVTLSCSPISGHRSVSWYQQTPGQGLQFLFEYFSETQRNKGNFPGRFSGRQFSNSRSEMNVSTLELGDSALYLCASSLATGISYEQYFGPGTRLTVT.

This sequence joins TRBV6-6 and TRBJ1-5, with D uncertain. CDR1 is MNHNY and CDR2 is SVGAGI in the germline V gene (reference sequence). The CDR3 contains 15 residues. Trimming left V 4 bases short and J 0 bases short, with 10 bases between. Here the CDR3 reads CASSSDWYSNQPQHF. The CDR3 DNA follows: TGTGCCAGCAGTTCGGACTGGTATAGCAATCAGCCCCAGCATTTT.

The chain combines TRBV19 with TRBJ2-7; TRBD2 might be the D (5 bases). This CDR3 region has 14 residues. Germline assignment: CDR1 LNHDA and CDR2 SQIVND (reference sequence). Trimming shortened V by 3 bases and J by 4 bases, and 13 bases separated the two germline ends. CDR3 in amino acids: CASSIGGLGYEQYF. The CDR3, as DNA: TGTGCCAGTAGTATCGGAGGATTAGGGTACGAGCAGTACTTC.

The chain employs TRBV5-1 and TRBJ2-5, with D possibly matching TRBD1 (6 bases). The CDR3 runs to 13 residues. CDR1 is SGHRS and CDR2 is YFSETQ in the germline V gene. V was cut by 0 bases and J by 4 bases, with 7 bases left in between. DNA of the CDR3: TGCGCCAGCAGCTTGGGGACAGCAGAGACCCAGTACTTC. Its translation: CASSLGTAETQYF.